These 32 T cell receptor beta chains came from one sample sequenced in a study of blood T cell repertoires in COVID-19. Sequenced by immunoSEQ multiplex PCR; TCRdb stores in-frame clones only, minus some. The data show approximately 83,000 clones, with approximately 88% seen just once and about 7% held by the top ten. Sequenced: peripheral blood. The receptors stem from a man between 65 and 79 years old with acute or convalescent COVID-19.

CDR3 residues: CASGRTGYNSPLHF. The CDR3 nucleotides read TGTGCCAGCGGTAGGACAGGCTATAATTCACCCCTCCACTTT. This chain links TRBV6-5 with TRBJ1-6, with 7 bases aligning to TRBD1. V lost 8 bases and J lost 3; bases outside the gene matches: 4. Germline-derived CDR1 and CDR2 are MNHEY and SVGAGI. The CDR3 extends over 14 amino acids.

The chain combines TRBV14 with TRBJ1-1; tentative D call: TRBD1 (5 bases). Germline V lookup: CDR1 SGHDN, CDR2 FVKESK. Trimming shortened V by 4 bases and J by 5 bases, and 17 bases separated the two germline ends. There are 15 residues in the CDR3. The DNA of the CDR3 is TGTGCCAGCAGCCGAGAAGACAGCGGGTGGACTGAAGCTTTCTTT. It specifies CASSREDSGWTEAFF.

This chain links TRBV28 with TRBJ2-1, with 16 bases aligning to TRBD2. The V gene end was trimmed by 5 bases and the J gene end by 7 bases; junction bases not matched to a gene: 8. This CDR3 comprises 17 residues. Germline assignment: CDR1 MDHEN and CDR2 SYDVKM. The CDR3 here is CASSEPGLAGGWNEQFF. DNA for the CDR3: TGTGCCAGCAGTGAACCGGGACTAGCGGGGGGGTGGAATGAGCAGTTCTTC.

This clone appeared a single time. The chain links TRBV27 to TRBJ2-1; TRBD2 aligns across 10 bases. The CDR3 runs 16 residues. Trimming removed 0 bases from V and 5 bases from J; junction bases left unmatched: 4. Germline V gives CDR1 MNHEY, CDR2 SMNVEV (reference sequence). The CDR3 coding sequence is TGTGCCAGCAGTTTATCGGCTAGCGGGAGCCACAATGAGCAGTTCTTC. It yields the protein CASSLSASGSHNEQFF.

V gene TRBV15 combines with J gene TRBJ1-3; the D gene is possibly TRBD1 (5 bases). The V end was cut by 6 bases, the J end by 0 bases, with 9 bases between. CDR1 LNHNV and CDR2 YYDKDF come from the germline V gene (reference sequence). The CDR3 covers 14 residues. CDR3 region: CATRTEGSGNTIYF. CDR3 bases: TGTGCCACCAGGACAGAAGGCTCTGGAAACACCATATATTTT.

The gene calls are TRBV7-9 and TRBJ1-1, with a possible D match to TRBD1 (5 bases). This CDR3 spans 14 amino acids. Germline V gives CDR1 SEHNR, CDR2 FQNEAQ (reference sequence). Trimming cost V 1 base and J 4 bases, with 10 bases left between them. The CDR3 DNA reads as TGTGCCAGCAGCTTAGAGGGGTTTTTCACTGAAGCTTTCTTT. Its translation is CASSLEGFFTEAFF. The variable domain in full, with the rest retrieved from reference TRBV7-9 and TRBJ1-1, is DTGVSQNPRHKITKRGQNVTFRCDPISEHNRLYWYRQTLGQGPEFLTYFQNEAQLEKSRLLSDRFSAERPKGSFSTLEIQRTEQGDSAMYLCASSLEGFFTEAFFGQGTRLTVV.

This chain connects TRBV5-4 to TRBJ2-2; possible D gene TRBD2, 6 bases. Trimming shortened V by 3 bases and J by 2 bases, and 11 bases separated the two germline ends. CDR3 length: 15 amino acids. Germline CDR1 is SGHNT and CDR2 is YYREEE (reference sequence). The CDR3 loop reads CASSSGTPNTGELFF. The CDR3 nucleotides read TGTGCCAGCAGCTCCGGGACTCCTAACACCGGGGAGCTGTTTTTT. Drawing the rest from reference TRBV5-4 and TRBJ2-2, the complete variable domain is ETGVTQSPTHLIKTRGQQVTLRCSSQSGHNTVSWYQQALGQGPQFIFQYYREEENGRGNFPPRFSGLQFPNYSSELNVNALELDDSALYLCASSSGTPNTGELFFGEGSRLTVL.

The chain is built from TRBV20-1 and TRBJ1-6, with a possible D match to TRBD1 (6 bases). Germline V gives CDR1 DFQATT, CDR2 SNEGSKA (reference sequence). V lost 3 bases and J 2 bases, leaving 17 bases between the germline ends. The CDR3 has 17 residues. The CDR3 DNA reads TGCAGTGCTAGTCCGGGACGGACAGCGGCCTATAATTCACCCCTCCACTTT. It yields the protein CSASPGRTAAYNSPLHF.

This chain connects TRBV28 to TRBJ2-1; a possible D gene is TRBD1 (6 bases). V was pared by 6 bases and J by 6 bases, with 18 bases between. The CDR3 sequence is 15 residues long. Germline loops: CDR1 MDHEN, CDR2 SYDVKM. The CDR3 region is CASRPGQAPGNEQFF. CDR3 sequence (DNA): TGTGCCAGCAGACCGGGACAAGCCCCCGGCAATGAGCAGTTCTTC.

The CDR3 DNA is TGTGCCACCTATAGCGGGAGTAGGTACGAGCAGTACTTC. This sequence encodes CATYSGSRYEQYF. This chain connects TRBV6-5 to TRBJ2-7; 9 nucleotides align to TRBD2. The junction had 8 bases not matched to a gene; V was cut back by 10 bases and J by 4 bases. Germline values: CDR1 MNHEY, CDR2 SVGAGI. This CDR3 has 13 residues.

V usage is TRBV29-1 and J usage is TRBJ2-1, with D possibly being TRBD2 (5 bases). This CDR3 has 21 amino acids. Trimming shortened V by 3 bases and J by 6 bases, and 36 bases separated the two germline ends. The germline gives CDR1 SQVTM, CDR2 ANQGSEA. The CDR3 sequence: CSVDLMIQVEEVLWPLNEQFF. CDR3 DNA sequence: TGCAGCGTTGATTTGATGATTCAGGTAGAGGAGGTGCTTTGGCCCCTCAATGAGCAGTTCTTC.

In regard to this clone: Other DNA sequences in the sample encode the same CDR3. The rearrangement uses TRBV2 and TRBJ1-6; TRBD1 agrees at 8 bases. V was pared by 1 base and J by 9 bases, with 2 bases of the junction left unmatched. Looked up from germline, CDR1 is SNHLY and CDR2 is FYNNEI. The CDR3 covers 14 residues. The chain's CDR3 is CASSEGTGLSPLHF. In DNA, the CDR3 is TGTGCCAGCAGTGAAGGGACAGGGCTTTCACCCCTCCACTTT. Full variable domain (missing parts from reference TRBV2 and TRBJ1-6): EPEVTQTPSHQVTQMGQEVILRCVPISNHLYFYWYRQILGQKVEFLVSFYNNEISEKSEIFDDQFSVERPDGSNFTLKIRSTKLEDSAMYFCASSEGTGLSPLHFGNGTRLTVT.

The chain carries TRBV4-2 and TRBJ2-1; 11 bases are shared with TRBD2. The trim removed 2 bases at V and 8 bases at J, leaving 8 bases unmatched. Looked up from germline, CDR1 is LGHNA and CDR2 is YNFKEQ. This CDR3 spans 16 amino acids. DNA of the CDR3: TGTGCCAGCAGCCAAACCCATAGCGGGAGGGGCGATGAGCAGTTCTTC. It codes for CASSQTHSGRGDEQFF.

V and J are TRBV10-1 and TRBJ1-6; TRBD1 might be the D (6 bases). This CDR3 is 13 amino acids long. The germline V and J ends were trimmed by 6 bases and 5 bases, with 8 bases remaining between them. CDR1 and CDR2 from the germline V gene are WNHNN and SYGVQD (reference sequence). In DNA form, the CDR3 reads TGCGCCAGCAGGGACAGCAATAATTCACCCCTCCACTTT. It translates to CASRDSNNSPLHF.

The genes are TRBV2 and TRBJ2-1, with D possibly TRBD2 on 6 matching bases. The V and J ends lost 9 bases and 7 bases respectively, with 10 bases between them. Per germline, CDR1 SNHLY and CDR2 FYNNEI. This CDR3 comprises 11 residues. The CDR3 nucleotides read TGTGCCAGTGGGGGACTTAATGAGCAGTTCTTC. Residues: CASGGLNEQFF.

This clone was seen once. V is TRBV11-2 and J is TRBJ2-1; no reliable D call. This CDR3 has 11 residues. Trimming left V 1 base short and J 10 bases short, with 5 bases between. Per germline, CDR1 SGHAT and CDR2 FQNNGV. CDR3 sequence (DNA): TGTGCCAGCAGCTTAGCGAGGGAGCAGTTCTTC. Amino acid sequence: CASSLAREQFF.

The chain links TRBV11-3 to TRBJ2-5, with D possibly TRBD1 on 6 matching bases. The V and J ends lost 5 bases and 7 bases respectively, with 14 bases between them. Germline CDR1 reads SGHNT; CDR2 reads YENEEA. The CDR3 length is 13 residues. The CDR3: CASSPFMGATQYF. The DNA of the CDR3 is TGTGCCAGCAGCCCCTTTATGGGGGCGACCCAGTACTTC.

CDR3 nucleotide sequence: TGTGCCAGCAGCCTTGCAGGGGGCGAGCAGTACTTC. It specifies CASSLAGGEQYF. The chain has TRBV6-6 and TRBJ2-7, with TRBD1 matching over 7 bases. V was pared by 6 bases and J by 6 bases, with 5 bases of the junction left unmatched. Germline values: CDR1 MNHNY, CDR2 SVGAGI (reference sequence). CDR3 length equals 12 residues.

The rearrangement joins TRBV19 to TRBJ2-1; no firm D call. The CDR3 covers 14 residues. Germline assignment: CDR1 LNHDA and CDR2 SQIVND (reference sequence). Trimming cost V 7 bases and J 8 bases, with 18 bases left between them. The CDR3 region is CASMERSLGYEQFF. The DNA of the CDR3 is TGTGCCAGTATGGAGCGCTCTTTAGGATATGAGCAGTTCTTC.

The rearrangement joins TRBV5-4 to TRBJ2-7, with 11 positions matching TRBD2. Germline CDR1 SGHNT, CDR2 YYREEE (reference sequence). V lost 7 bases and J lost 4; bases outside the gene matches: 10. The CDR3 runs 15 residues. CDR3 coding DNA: TGTGCCAGCGCCTCGACTAGCGGGACGGGATACGAGCAGTACTTC. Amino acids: CASASTSGTGYEQYF.

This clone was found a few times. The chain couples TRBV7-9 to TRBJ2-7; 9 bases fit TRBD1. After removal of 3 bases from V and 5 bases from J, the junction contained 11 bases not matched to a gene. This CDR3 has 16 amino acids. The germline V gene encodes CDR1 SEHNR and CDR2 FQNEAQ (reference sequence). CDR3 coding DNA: TGTGCCAGCAGCTTGGCCGGGACAGGGATAGTCCACGAGCAGTACTTC. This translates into CASSLAGTGIVHEQYF.

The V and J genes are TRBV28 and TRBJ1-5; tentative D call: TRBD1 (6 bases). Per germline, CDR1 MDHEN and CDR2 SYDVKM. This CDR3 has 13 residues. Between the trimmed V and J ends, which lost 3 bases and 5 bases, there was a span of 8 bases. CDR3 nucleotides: TGTGCCAGCAGTTTCCCAGGGGATCAGCCCCAGCATTTT. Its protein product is CASSFPGDQPQHF. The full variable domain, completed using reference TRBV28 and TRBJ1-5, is DVKVTQSSRYLVKRTGEKVFLECVQDMDHENMFWYRQDPGLGLRLIYFSYDVKMKEKGDIPEGYSVSREKKERFSLILESASTNQTSMYLCASSFPGDQPQHFGDGTRLSIL.

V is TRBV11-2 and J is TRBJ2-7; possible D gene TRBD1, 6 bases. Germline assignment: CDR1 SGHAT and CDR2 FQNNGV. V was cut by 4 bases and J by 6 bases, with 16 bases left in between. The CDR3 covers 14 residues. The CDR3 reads CASSSSTGPSEQYF. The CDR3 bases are TGTGCCAGCAGCTCGTCGACAGGTCCCTCCGAGCAGTACTTC.

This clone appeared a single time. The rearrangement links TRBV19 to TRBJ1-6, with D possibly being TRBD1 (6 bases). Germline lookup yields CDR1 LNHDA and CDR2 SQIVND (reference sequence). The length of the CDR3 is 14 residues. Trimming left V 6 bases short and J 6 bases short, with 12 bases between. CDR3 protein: CASSNRESNSPLHF. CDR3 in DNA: TGTGCCAGTAGCAACAGGGAGAGTAATTCACCCCTCCACTTT.

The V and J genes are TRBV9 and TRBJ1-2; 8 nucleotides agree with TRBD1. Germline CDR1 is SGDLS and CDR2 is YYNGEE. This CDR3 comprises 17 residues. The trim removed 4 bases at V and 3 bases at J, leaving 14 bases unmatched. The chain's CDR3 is CASSPPGSGGSHYGYTF. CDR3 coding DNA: TGTGCCAGCAGCCCCCCCGGGTCAGGGGGCAGCCACTATGGCTACACCTTC.

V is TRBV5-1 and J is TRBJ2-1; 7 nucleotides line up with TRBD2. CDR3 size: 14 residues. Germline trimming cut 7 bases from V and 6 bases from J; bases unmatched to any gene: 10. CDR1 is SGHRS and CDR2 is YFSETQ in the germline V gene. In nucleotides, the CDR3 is TGCGCCAGCTGGGAGGGGCTAGGTGGCAATGAGCAGTTCTTC. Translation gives CASWEGLGGNEQFF.

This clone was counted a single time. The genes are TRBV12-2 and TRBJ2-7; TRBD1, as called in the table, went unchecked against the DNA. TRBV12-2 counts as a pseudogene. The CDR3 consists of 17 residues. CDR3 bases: TGTGCAAGTCGCTTAGTTATCTTAGGGGCTGGATCCTACGAGCAGTACTTC. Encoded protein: CASRLVILGAGSYEQYF.

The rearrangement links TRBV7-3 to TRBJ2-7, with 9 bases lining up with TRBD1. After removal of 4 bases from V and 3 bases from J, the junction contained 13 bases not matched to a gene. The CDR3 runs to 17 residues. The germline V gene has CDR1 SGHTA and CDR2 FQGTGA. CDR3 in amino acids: CASSSLSTEDRGYEQYF. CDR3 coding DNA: TGTGCCAGCAGCTCGTTATCCACCGAGGACAGGGGCTACGAGCAGTACTTC.

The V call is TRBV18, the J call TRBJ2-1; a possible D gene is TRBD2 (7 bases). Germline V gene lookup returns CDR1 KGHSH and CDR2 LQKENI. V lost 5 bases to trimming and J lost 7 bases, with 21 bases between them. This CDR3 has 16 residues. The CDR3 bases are TGTGCCAGCTCATCCCTGACTGGGGGGGCGGGAAATGAGCAGTTCTTC. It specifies CASSSLTGGAGNEQFF. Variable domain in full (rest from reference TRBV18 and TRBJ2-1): NAGVMQNPRHLVRRRGQEARLRCSPMKGHSHVYWYRQLPEEGLKFMVYLQKENIIDESGMPKERFSAEFPKEGPSILRIQQVVRGDSAAYFCASSSLTGGAGNEQFFGPGTRLTVL.

The chain's CDR3 is CASSPGLSNDGYTF. CDR3 bases: TGTGCCAGCAGCCCAGGTCTATCAAACGATGGCTACACCTTC. The J gene is TRBJ1-2, the V gene TRBV7-2; D gene uncertain. V shed 5 bases and J shed 6 bases, with 16 bases lying between them. CDR1 SGHTA and CDR2 FQGNSA come from the germline V gene. The CDR3 is 14 residues long.

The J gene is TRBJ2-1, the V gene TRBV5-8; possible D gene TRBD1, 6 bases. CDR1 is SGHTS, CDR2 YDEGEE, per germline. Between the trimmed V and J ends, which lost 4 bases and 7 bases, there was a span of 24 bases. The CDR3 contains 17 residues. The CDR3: CASSVNIGTMLGNEQFF. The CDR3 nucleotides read TGTGCCAGCAGCGTAAATATCGGGACAATGCTTGGGAATGAGCAGTTCTTC.

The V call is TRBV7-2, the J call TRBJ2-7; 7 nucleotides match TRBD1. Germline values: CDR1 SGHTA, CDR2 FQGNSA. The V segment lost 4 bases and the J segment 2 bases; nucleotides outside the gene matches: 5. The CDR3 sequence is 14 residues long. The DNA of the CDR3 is TGTGCCAGCAGCTACCGACAGGGCCCCTACGAGCAGTACTTC. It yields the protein CASSYRQGPYEQYF.